The rows below give T cell receptor beta chains drawn from one sample of a study of HIV-infected patients and healthy controls. Via MiXCR, TCRdb re-called the 5' RACE reads, giving one row per CDR3 protein. The repertoire consists of approximately 5,700 distinct CDR3 sequences, with 20% to 25% occurring once and the leading ten covering about 25%. Source: blood, taken before antiretroviral therapy. The receptors come from an adult with HIV infection. Each CDR3 is given with its conserved first and last residue. Each record gives: clone size, V gene, J gene, D gene, CDR3 DNA, CDR3 protein. A D gene is named only where the DNA matches it firmly. Where a row states a size, it is once, few, many or the class of an expanded clone; other rows omit it.

clone size: medium-sized
V gene: TRBV7-9
J gene: TRBJ1-2
D gene: -
CDR3 DNA: TGTGCCAGCAGCTTGACAGCCTATGGCTACACCTTC
CDR3 protein: CASSLTAYGYTF

clone size: -
V gene: TRBV12-3/TRBV12-4
J gene: TRBJ1-1
D gene: -
CDR3 DNA: TGTGCCAGCACAGCAGGGGCATCGGAAGCTTTCTTT
CDR3 protein: CASTAGASEAFF

clone size: many
V gene: TRBV12-3/TRBV12-4
J gene: TRBJ2-3
D gene: -
CDR3 DNA: TGTGCCAGCAGTTTAGCCGGGACCCTCGAATCCCCAGATACGCAGTATTTT
CDR3 protein: CASSLAGTLESPDTQYF

clone size: many
V gene: TRBV6-1
J gene: TRBJ1-1
D gene: -
CDR3 DNA: TGTGCCAGCAAGGAGGTGTCCGGAGCTTTCTTT
CDR3 protein: CASKEVSGAFF

clone size: medium-sized
V gene: TRBV6-5
J gene: TRBJ2-3
D gene: TRBD2
CDR3 DNA: TGTGCCAGCAGGGACCCCGGGACTAGCGCTCCAGATACGCAGTATTTT
CDR3 protein: CASRDPGTSAPDTQYF

clone size: few
V gene: TRBV6-2/TRBV6-3
J gene: TRBJ1-1
D gene: -
CDR3 DNA: TGTGCCAGCACCCCCTCTACTTTCGCTGAAGCTTTCTTT
CDR3 protein: CASTPSTFAEAFF

clone size: many
V gene: TRBV5-6
J gene: TRBJ1-1
D gene: -
CDR3 DNA: TGTGCCAGCAGCCAGGGAGTCATGAACACTGAAGCTTTCTTT
CDR3 protein: CASSQGVMNTEAFF

clone size: -
V gene: TRBV12-3/TRBV12-4
J gene: TRBJ2-3
D gene: -
CDR3 DNA: TGTGCCAGCACCAATGAAGACGATACGAAGTATTTT
CDR3 protein: CASTNEDDTKYF

clone size: many
V gene: TRBV12-3/TRBV12-4
J gene: TRBJ2-6
D gene: -
CDR3 DNA: TGTGCCAGCACCCACAGCTCTGGGGCCAACGTCCTGACTTTC
CDR3 protein: CASTHSSGANVLTF

clone size: large
V gene: TRBV2
J gene: TRBJ1-6
D gene: -
CDR3 DNA: TGTGCCAGCAGCGGGGATTCACCCCTCCACTTT
CDR3 protein: CASSGDSPLHF

clone size: many
V gene: TRBV5-1
J gene: TRBJ2-2
D gene: -
CDR3 DNA: TGCGCCAGCACCTCGGGGCATCGGGTACTTCCAGGGGAGCTGTTTTTT
CDR3 protein: CASTSGHRVLPGELFF

clone size: medium-sized
V gene: TRBV10-3
J gene: TRBJ2-3
D gene: -
CDR3 DNA: TGTGCCATAGGGCGGGCAGATACGCAGTATTTT
CDR3 protein: CAIGRADTQYF

clone size: large
V gene: TRBV19
J gene: TRBJ2-1
D gene: -
CDR3 DNA: TGTGCCAGTAGTATCGGCCCGTTGGAGGGCAATGAGCAGTTCTTC
CDR3 protein: CASSIGPLEGNEQFF

clone size: medium-sized
V gene: TRBV18
J gene: TRBJ2-1
D gene: TRBD1
CDR3 DNA: TGTGCCAGCTCACCGGGGACAGGATGGGAGTTCTTC
CDR3 protein: CASSPGTGWEFF

clone size: -
V gene: TRBV5-1
J gene: TRBJ2-3
D gene: -
CDR3 DNA: TGCGCCAGCAGCGAGAACCCCCCAGGGATAAACGATGGGCAGTATTTT
CDR3 protein: CASSENPPGINDGQYF

clone size: many
V gene: TRBV12-3/TRBV12-4
J gene: TRBJ1-2
D gene: -
CDR3 DNA: TGTGCCAGCAGTAGCACCTGGGGACCGAGGGGCGGCTATGGCTACACCTTC
CDR3 protein: CASSSTWGPRGGYGYTF

clone size: few
V gene: TRBV27
J gene: TRBJ1-2
D gene: -
CDR3 DNA: TGTGCCAGCAGCCTGCACAGAGACTATGGCTACACCTTC
CDR3 protein: CASSLHRDYGYTF

clone size: medium-sized
V gene: TRBV5-6
J gene: TRBJ2-3
D gene: TRBD2
CDR3 DNA: TGTGCCAGCAGCCCTCCTGGACTAGCGGTCACAGATACGCAGTATTTT
CDR3 protein: CASSPPGLAVTDTQYF

clone size: many
V gene: TRBV30
J gene: TRBJ1-5
D gene: -
CDR3 DNA: TGTGCCTGGAGTCTCAACATGGTTGATCAGCCCCAGCATTTT
CDR3 protein: CAWSLNMVDQPQHF

clone size: -
V gene: TRBV27
J gene: TRBJ1-5
D gene: -
CDR3 DNA: TGTGCCAGCAGTTACCATTTCAGTTATCAGCCCAAGCATTTT
CDR3 protein: CASSYHFSYQPKHF

clone size: medium-sized
V gene: TRBV7-2
J gene: TRBJ2-7
D gene: -
CDR3 DNA: TGTGCCAGCAGCGGTCTGGGCATCGAGCAGTACTTC
CDR3 protein: CASSGLGIEQYF

clone size: many
V gene: TRBV5-4
J gene: TRBJ1-4
D gene: -
CDR3 DNA: TGTGCCAGCAGTTCAGGGGAAAAACTGTTTTTT
CDR3 protein: CASSSGEKLFF

clone size: medium-sized
V gene: TRBV7-9
J gene: TRBJ2-2
D gene: -
CDR3 DNA: TGTGCCAGCAGCCCCCGGCCAAAGCCCAAAACTTTCACCGGGGAGCTGTTTTTT
CDR3 protein: CASSPRPKPKTFTGELFF

clone size: -
V gene: TRBV14
J gene: TRBJ1-1
D gene: -
CDR3 DNA: TGTGCCAGCAGCCCCCAGGGGCTCCTGAACACTGAAGCTTTCTTT
CDR3 protein: CASSPQGLLNTEAFF

clone size: many
V gene: TRBV6-2/TRBV6-3
J gene: TRBJ2-7
D gene: -
CDR3 DNA: TGTGCCAGCAGTTCCGGGCAGTCCTACGAGCAGTACTTC
CDR3 protein: CASSSGQSYEQYF

clone size: medium-sized
V gene: TRBV7-6
J gene: TRBJ1-1
D gene: -
CDR3 DNA: TGTGCCAGCAGCTTCCAGCTCGGGGAACTCACTGAAGCTTTCTTT
CDR3 protein: CASSFQLGELTEAFF

clone size: many
V gene: TRBV12-3/TRBV12-4
J gene: TRBJ2-5
D gene: TRBD2
CDR3 DNA: TGTGCCAGCAGTGGGGGGGACCAAGAGACCCAGTACTTC
CDR3 protein: CASSGGDQETQYF

clone size: -
V gene: TRBV12-3/TRBV12-4
J gene: TRBJ1-1
D gene: -
CDR3 DNA: TGTGCCAGCAGTTTTGGGCTTACTGAAGCTTTCTTT
CDR3 protein: CASSFGLTEAFF

clone size: medium-sized
V gene: TRBV7-2
J gene: TRBJ1-5
D gene: -
CDR3 DNA: TGTGCCAGCAGCTTAAATGGGCACCAGCCCCAGCATTTT
CDR3 protein: CASSLNGHQPQHF

clone size: many
V gene: TRBV10-3
J gene: TRBJ2-3
D gene: -
CDR3 DNA: TGTGCCATCAGCGACCCTCCATCAGATACGCAGTATTTT
CDR3 protein: CAISDPPSDTQYF

clone size: few
V gene: TRBV7-9
J gene: TRBJ1-2
D gene: -
CDR3 DNA: TGTGCCAGCAGCTTACTTCCCCCGAATAGGGCTAACTATGGCTACACCTTC
CDR3 protein: CASSLLPPNRANYGYTF

clone size: medium-sized
V gene: TRBV6-5
J gene: TRBJ2-7
D gene: -
CDR3 DNA: TGTGCCAGCAGTTACTCGATGGGTTACGAGCAGTACTTC
CDR3 protein: CASSYSMGYEQYF

clone size: -
V gene: TRBV20-1
J gene: TRBJ2-1
D gene: -
CDR3 DNA: TGCAGTGCTAGACGGGGGAGTAAGAGGAATGAGCAGTTCTTC
CDR3 protein: CSARRGSKRNEQFF

clone size: once
V gene: TRBV29-1
J gene: TRBJ1-1
D gene: -
CDR3 DNA: TGCAGCGGCCAGGGGATAAGAAACACTGAAGCTTTCTTT
CDR3 protein: CSGQGIRNTEAFF

clone size: medium-sized
V gene: TRBV18
J gene: TRBJ1-1
D gene: -
CDR3 DNA: TGTGCCAGCTCACCATTAGAAGGTAAATCGCCTGAAGCTTTCTTT
CDR3 protein: CASSPLEGKSPEAFF

clone size: many
V gene: TRBV6-5
J gene: TRBJ1-2
D gene: TRBD1
CDR3 DNA: TGTGCCAGCAGTTCCTCCGGGACAGGGGATGGCTACACCTTC
CDR3 protein: CASSSSGTGDGYTF

clone size: -
V gene: TRBV6-1
J gene: TRBJ1-5
D gene: TRBD1
CDR3 DNA: TGTGCCAGCAGTGCTATAAGAGGGACAGGGGGTTATAGCAATCAGCCCCAGCATTTT
CDR3 protein: CASSAIRGTGGYSNQPQHF

clone size: once
V gene: TRBV6-6
J gene: TRBJ1-2
D gene: -
CDR3 DNA: TGTGCCAGCAAGCCGGGACACAGCTATGGCTACACCTTC
CDR3 protein: CASKPGHSYGYTF

clone size: -
V gene: TRBV6-1
J gene: TRBJ2-5
D gene: -
CDR3 DNA: TGTGCCAGCAGTGAAGTGGCCCCCGTGGAGACCCAGTACTTC
CDR3 protein: CASSEVAPVETQYF

clone size: medium-sized
V gene: TRBV12-3/TRBV12-4
J gene: TRBJ2-3
D gene: -
CDR3 DNA: TGTGCCAGCAGCCCCGGGGGGCGGGGCACAGATACGCAGTATTTT
CDR3 protein: CASSPGGRGTDTQYF

clone size: many
V gene: TRBV7-2
J gene: TRBJ2-2
D gene: -
CDR3 DNA: TGTGCCAGCAGCTTAGACTACACCGGGGAGCTGTTTTTT
CDR3 protein: CASSLDYTGELFF

clone size: medium-sized
V gene: TRBV11-2
J gene: TRBJ1-3
D gene: -
CDR3 DNA: TGTGCCAGCAGCTCCGTGGTGGGGGAGAACACCATATATTTT
CDR3 protein: CASSSVVGENTIYF

clone size: few
V gene: TRBV6-5
J gene: TRBJ1-6
D gene: TRBD1
CDR3 DNA: TGTGCCAGCCGGGGACAGGGTCCCTCGGCCCTCCACTTT
CDR3 protein: CASRGQGPSALHF

clone size: many
V gene: TRBV5-1
J gene: TRBJ2-3
D gene: -
CDR3 DNA: TGCGCCAGCAGCCAATACCGAGAAGAGGGAGGGGGTCACACAGATACGCAGTATTTT
CDR3 protein: CASSQYREEGGGHTDTQYF

clone size: -
V gene: TRBV20-1
J gene: TRBJ2-5
D gene: -
CDR3 DNA: TGCAGTGCCCTGGCAGGGGAGACCCAGTACTTC
CDR3 protein: CSALAGETQYF

clone size: medium-sized
V gene: TRBV7-9
J gene: TRBJ1-1
D gene: -
CDR3 DNA: TGTGCCAGCAGCCCAACCACCCCAGGGGACAATGAAGCTTTCTTT
CDR3 protein: CASSPTTPGDNEAFF

clone size: few
V gene: TRBV11-1
J gene: TRBJ1-6
D gene: -
CDR3 DNA: TGTGCCAGCAGCTTAGGCAGGAGCTCCTATAATTCACCCCTCCACTTT
CDR3 protein: CASSLGRSSYNSPLHF

clone size: medium-sized
V gene: TRBV11-2
J gene: TRBJ2-1
D gene: -
CDR3 DNA: TGTGCCAGCAGCCTAGTTATGGGTGAGCAGTTCTTC
CDR3 protein: CASSLVMGEQFF

clone size: few
V gene: TRBV4-3
J gene: TRBJ1-2
D gene: -
CDR3 DNA: TGCGCCAGCAGCCAAGAACTAGACAGCTATGGCTACACCTTC
CDR3 protein: CASSQELDSYGYTF

clone size: -
V gene: TRBV12-3/TRBV12-4
J gene: TRBJ2-5
D gene: TRBD1
CDR3 DNA: TGTGCCAGAAGTTTAGGGGGCCGGGAGACCCAGTACTTC
CDR3 protein: CARSLGGRETQYF

clone size: many
V gene: TRBV9
J gene: TRBJ2-6
D gene: TRBD1
CDR3 DNA: TGTGCCAGCAGTAGAACGCCGGGACAGGGAACTGGGGCCAACGTCCTGACTTTC
CDR3 protein: CASSRTPGQGTGANVLTF

clone size: medium-sized
V gene: TRBV3-1
J gene: TRBJ1-5
D gene: -
CDR3 DNA: TGTGCCAGCAGCGCAGGGCAGGGTCCCAATCAGCCCCAGCATTTT
CDR3 protein: CASSAGQGPNQPQHF

clone size: large
V gene: TRBV7-8
J gene: TRBJ2-1
D gene: -
CDR3 DNA: TGTGCCAGCAGCTTAGATGAGCAGTTCTTC
CDR3 protein: CASSLDEQFF

clone size: medium-sized
V gene: TRBV7-9
J gene: TRBJ2-1
D gene: -
CDR3 DNA: TGTGCCAGCAGCCTTAGCCGGAATGAGCAGTTCTTC
CDR3 protein: CASSLSRNEQFF